This entry features one TCR beta chain sequence. Antigen: not known. CD45RO-negative cells were positively selected for CCR7, leaving out terminally differentiated effector memory CD45RA+ cells. The data stem from a study of shared clonotypes between healthy human individuals. In the study overall: Participating donors consisted of two women and a few men aged 18 to 49. Each donor's CD4 naive and CD4 memory cells filled three plates apiece, CD8 naive two, and CD8 memory one. Notes on the study in general: Sharing across a few donors was seen in 4% to 6.5% of naive CD4 clonotypes. Large sequencing depth failed to make sorted-subset sequencing complete, rarefaction showed.

The method was immunoSEQ multiplex PCR; TCRdb's version includes in-frame clones alone and lacks a portion of them. The sample consists of hundreds of thousands of clones, approximately 96% of them appearing once. The receptor was isolated from a woman aged 25 to 39 in good health. Material: naive CD8+ T cells sorted from blood.

CDR3 residues: CSAPSSYNEQFF. The CDR3 DNA sequence: TGCAGCGCGCCGAGCTCCTACAATGAGCAGTTCTTC. J is TRBJ2-1 and V is TRBV29-1; D unclear. Between the trimmed V and J ends, which lost 7 bases and 0 bases, there was a span of 7 bases. CDR1 and CDR2 (germline): SQVTM, ANQGSEA. There are 12 residues in the CDR3.